This TCR beta chain was profiled in a study of siplizumab effects on memory and regulatory T cells. Remarks on this clone: Its antigen remains unidentified.

Profiling relied on immunoSEQ multiplex PCR, and the TCRdb table lists in-frame clones only, not all of them. The sample contains tens of thousands of clones, roughly 94% of which appear only once. The study's findings and limits: Siplizumab significantly reduced alloreactive sequences traceable to unstimulated CD4+ memory cells. Naive T cells seemed more diverse than memory cells; they also seemed major alloresponse contributors.

The CDR3 totals 14 residues. V lost 0 bases, J lost 4 bases, and 9 bases lay in between. Germline CDR1 reads MNHEY; CDR2 reads SVGAGI. This chain uses TRBV6-5 with TRBJ1-1; no clear D. This receptor was identified in a human donor in good health. Sequenced sample: CD8+ T cells sorted from blood. This CDR3 reads CASSYSWDSTEAFF. In nucleotides, the CDR3 is TGTGCCAGCAGTTACTCTTGGGATTCCACTGAAGCTTTCTTT.